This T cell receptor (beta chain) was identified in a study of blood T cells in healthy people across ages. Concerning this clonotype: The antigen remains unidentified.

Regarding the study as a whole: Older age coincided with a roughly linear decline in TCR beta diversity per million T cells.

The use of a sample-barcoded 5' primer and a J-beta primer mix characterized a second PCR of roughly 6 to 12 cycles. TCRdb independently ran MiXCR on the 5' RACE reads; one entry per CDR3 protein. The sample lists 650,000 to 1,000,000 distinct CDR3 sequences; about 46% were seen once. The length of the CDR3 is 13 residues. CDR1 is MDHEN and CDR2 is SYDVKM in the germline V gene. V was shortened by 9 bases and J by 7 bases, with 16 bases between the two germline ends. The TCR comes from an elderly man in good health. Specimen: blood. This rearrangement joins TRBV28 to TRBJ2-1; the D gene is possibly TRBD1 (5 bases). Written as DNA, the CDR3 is TGTGCCAGTAGCAGGGCCTCTGGGAATGAGCAGTTCTTC. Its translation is CASSRASGNEQFF. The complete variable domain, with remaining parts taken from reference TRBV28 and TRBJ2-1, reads DVKVTQSSRYLVKRTGEKVFLECVQDMDHENMFWYRQDPGLGLRLIYFSYDVKMKEKGDIPEGYSVSREKKERFSLILESASTNQTSMYLCASSRASGNEQFFGPGTRLTVL.